This TCR beta chain is from a study of cytomegalovirus exposure and HLA in healthy donors. Regarding the study as a whole: Later analysis found that TCR beta chains associated with HLA were more clonally expanded than other, equally common chains.

This clone occurred once. The antigen is unknown. The study ran its PCR with 60 Vbeta and 13 Jbeta primers. Sequencing was performed with immunoSEQ multiplex PCR; in TCRdb, only in-frame clones are kept and a portion is missing. This sample has about 160,000 clones, with over 65% found just once. The CDR3 has 13 amino acids. The V gene end was trimmed by 3 bases and the J gene end by 7 bases; junction bases not matched to a gene: 1. Germline V lookup: CDR1 SGDLS, CDR2 YYNGEE. The specimen sequenced was PBMCs. The genes are TRBV9 and TRBJ2-1; 10 bases agree with TRBD2. This clonotype originated in a woman between 40 and 55 years old in good health and CMV-seropositive. The CDR3 bases are TGTGCCAGCAGCGAACTAGCGGGGAATGAGCAGTTCTTC. Translated: CASSELAGNEQFF.